This T cell receptor (beta chain) was found in a study of sequential checkpoint blockade in melanoma. Treatment indicated: randomized to nivolumab then ipilimumab (arm A) or the reverse (arm B). None of the patients previously received DNA-damaging chemotherapy. Here immunoSEQ multiplex PCR was the method, and the copy in TCRdb shows in-frame clones only, minus some. The data show fewer than 20,000 clones, 72% seen once. The V segment lost 5 bases and the J segment 3 bases; nucleotides outside the gene matches: 10. In germline, CDR1 is MNHEY, CDR2 SMNVEV (reference sequence). The CDR3 has 17 amino acids.

The source of this sequence is a human donor with melanoma. The sample was CD8+ T cells sorted from blood (inferred from file names), taken from a patient given nivolumab and ipilimumab in sequence. This chain joins TRBV27 and TRBJ2-1; 10 bases fit TRBD1. The CDR3 here is CASSPRQGAPGYNEQFF. CDR3 sequence (DNA): TGTGCCAGCAGTCCGAGACAGGGGGCGCCGGGCTACAATGAGCAGTTCTTC.